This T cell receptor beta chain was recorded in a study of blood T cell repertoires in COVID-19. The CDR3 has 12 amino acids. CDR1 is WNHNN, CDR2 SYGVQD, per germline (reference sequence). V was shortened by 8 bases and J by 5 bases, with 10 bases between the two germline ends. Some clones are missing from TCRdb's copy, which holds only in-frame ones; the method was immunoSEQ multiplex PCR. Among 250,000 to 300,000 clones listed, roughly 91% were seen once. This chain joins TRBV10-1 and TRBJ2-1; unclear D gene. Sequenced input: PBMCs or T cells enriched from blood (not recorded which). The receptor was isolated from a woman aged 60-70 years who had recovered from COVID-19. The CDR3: CASGEVNNEQFF. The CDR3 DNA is TGCGCCAGCGGAGAGGTGAACAATGAGCAGTTCTTC.